The clone carrying this T cell receptor (beta chain) was seen more than once but under ten times. Its target is not known. cDNA molecules, individually, were tagged with unique molecular identifiers. Via MiXCR, TCRdb re-called the 5' RACE reads, giving one row per CDR3 protein. The sample holds 88,000 or so distinct CDR3 sequences, around 14% seen once. The data are from a study of early T cells in non-severe SARS-CoV-2 infection. Study as a whole: The authors sequenced bulk RNA from unsorted whole blood, leaving chains unpaired. General study points: Database matching using VDJdb favored anti-spike CD8 responses, with private and CD4 specificities left missing.

CDR1 MGHRA and CDR2 YSYEKL come from the germline V gene. The CDR3 contains 19 residues. V lost 4 bases, J lost 0 bases, and 9 bases stayed unmatched. Material: whole blood. This sequence joins TRBV4-1 and TRBJ2-4; TRBD2 matches at 13 bases. The receptor's source is an adult who was a healthcare worker with PCR-confirmed SARS-CoV-2 infection or an uninfected control (not recorded which). CDR3 nucleotide sequence: TGCGCCAGCAGCCTCGGACTAGCGGGAGCCCCTCTAGCCAAAAACATTCAGTACTTC. It yields the protein CASSLGLAGAPLAKNIQYF.